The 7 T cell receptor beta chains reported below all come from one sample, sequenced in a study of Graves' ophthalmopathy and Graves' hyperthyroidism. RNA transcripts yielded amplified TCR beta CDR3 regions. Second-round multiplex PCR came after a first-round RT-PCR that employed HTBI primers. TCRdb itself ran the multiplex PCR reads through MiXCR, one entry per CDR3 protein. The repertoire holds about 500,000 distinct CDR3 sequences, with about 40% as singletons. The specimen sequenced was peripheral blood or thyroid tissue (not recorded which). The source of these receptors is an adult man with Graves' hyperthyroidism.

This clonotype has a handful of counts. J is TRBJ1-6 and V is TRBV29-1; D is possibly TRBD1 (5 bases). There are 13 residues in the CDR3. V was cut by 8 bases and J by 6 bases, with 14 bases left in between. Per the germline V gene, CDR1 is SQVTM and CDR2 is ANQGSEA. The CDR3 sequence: CSSQGETNSPLHF. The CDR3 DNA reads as TGCAGCAGTCAGGGAGAGACTAATTCACCCCTCCACTTT.

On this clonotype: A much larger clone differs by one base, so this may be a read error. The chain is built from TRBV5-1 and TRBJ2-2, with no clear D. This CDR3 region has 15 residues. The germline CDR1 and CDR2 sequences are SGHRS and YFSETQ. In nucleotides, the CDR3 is TGCACCAGCAGCTTGGAGTTCGGGTCCCTCGGGGAGCTGTTTTTT. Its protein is CTSSLEFGSLGELFF.

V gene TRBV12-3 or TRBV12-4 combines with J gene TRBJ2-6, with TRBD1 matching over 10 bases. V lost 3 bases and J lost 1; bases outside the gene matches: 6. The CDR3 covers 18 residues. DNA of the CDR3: TGTGCCAGCAGTTTTGGAGGACAGGGGGGATCTGGGGCCAACGTCCTGACTTTC. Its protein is CASSFGGQGGSGANVLTF.

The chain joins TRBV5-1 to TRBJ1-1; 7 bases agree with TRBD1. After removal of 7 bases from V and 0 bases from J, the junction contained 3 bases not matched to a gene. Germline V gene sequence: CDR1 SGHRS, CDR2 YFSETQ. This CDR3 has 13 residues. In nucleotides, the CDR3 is TGCGCCAGCCCCGGGACAGTGAACACTGAAGCTTTCTTT. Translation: CASPGTVNTEAFF.

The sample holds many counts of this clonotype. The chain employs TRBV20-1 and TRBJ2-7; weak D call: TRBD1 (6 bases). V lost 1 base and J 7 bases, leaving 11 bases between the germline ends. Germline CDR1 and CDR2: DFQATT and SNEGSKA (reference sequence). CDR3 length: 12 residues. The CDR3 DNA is TGCAGTGCTAGAGGTCCAGGGGATGAGCAGTACTTC. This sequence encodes CSARGPGDEQYF.

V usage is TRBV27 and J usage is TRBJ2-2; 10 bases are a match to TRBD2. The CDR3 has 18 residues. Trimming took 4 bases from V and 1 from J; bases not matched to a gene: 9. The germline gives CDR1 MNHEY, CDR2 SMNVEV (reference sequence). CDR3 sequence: CASSSSTSGPGNTGELFF. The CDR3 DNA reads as TGTGCCAGCAGTTCCTCGACTAGCGGGCCAGGGAACACCGGGGAGCTGTTTTTT.

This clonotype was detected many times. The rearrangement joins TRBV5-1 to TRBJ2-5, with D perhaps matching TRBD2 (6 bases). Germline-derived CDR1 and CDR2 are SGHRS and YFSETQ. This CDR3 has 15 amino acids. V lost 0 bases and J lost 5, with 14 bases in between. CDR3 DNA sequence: TGCGCCAGCAGCTTGGCCGACGGGACTGGGGAGACCCAGTACTTC. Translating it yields CASSLADGTGETQYF.